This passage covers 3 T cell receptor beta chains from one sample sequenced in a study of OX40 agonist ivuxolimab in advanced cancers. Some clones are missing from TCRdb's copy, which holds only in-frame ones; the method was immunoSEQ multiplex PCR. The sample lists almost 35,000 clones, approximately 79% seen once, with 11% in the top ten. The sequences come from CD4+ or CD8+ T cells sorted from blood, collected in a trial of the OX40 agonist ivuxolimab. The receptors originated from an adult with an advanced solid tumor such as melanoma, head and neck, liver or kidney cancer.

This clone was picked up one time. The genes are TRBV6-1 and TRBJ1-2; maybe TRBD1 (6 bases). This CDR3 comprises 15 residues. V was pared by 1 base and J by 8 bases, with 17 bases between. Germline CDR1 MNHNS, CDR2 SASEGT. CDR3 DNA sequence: TGTGCCAGCAGTGAAGTTGTGGGGGGCTCTGCGGGCTACACCTTC. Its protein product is CASSEVVGGSAGYTF.

Here the CDR3 reads CASSPRVKYEQYF. The CDR3, as DNA: TGTGCCAGCAGCCCCAGGGTAAAGTACGAGCAGTACTTC. The chain uses TRBV7-2 and TRBJ2-7; TRBD1 might be the D (5 bases). The V end lost 5 bases, the J end lost 4 bases, and 12 bases lay between the germline ends. The germline gives CDR1 SGHTA, CDR2 FQGNSA. The length of the CDR3 is 13 residues.

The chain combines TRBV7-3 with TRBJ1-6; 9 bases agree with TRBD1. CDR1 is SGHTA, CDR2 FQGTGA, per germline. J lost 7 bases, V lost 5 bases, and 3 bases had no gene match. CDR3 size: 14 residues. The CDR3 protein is CASSTGGHNSPLHF. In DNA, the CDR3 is TGTGCCAGCAGCACAGGGGGCCACAATTCACCCCTCCACTTT.